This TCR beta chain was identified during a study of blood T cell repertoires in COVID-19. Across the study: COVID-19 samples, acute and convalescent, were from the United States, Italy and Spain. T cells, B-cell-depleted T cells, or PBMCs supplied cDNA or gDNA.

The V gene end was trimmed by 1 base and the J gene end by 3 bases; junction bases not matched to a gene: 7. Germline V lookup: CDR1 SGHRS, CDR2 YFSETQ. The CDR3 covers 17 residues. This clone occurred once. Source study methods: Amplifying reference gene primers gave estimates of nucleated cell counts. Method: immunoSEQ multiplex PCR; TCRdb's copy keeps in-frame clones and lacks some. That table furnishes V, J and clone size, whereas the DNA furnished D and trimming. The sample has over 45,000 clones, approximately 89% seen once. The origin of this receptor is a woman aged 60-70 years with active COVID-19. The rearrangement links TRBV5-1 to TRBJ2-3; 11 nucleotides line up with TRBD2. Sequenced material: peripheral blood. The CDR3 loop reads CASSLSPLAGVTDTQYF. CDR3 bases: TGCGCCAGCAGCTTGAGCCCACTAGCGGGGGTAACAGATACGCAGTATTTT.